The 5 T cell receptor beta chains presented below share a single source sample, sequenced in a study of Ad26.COV2.S vaccination and SARS-CoV-2 variants. Some clones are missing from TCRdb's copy, which holds only in-frame ones; the method was immunoSEQ multiplex PCR. Among about 390,000 clones listed, about 90% were seen once. Treatment denoted: 19 received Ad26.COV2.S at low or high dose, single or two shots; five or six received placebo; per-sample allocation not given. Following the first vaccine or placebo injection, samples were taken on day 63. The input for sequencing was peripheral blood, taken in a trial of Ad26.COV2.S vaccine versus placebo. The receptors come from a person aged 18 to 65 who received the Ad26.COV2.S COVID-19 vaccine or a placebo.

V usage is TRBV18 and J usage is TRBJ1-2; 7 bases align to TRBD1. Germline V gene sequence: CDR1 KGHSH, CDR2 LQKENI. Germline trimming cut 0 bases from V and 0 bases from J; bases unmatched to any gene: 1. This CDR3 spans 15 amino acids. The CDR3 here is CASSPPDRTNYGYTF. CDR3 sequence (DNA): TGTGCCAGCTCACCACCGGACAGGACTAACTATGGCTACACCTTC.

The genes are TRBV3-1 (or the pseudogene TRBV3-2) and TRBJ2-3, with TRBD2 matching over 15 bases. J lost 7 bases, V lost 4 bases, and 12 bases had no gene match. The CDR3 has 18 amino acids. In germline, CDR1 is LGHDT, CDR2 YNNKEL (reference sequence). The CDR3 DNA follows: TGTGCCAGCAGCCCTTCCGGGACTAGCGGGGGGCCTGCAAATACGCAGTATTTT. This sequence encodes CASSPSGTSGGPANTQYF.

J is TRBJ1-2 and V is TRBV27; D is ambiguous. V was cut by 2 bases and J by 3 bases, with 22 bases left in between. Germline loops: CDR1 MNHEY, CDR2 SMNVEV (reference sequence). This CDR3 contains 18 residues. The CDR3 DNA follows: TGTGCCAGCAGTTTACGGGCAGCAATTAACCTCAACCACTATGGCTACACCTTC. This codes for CASSLRAAINLNHYGYTF.

This sequence joins TRBV4-3 and TRBJ2-7; 7 bases fit TRBD2. This CDR3 has 14 amino acids. Germline loops: CDR1 LGHNA, CDR2 YSLEER. V lost 9 bases to trimming and J lost 3 bases; unmatched junction nucleotides: 11. Here the CDR3 reads CASAAGVTNYEQYF. The DNA for the CDR3 is TGCGCCAGTGCGGCGGGGGTAACAAACTACGAGCAGTACTTC.

The chain combines TRBV4-1 with TRBJ1-2; D unresolved. V was clipped by 4 bases and J by 0 bases, with 6 bases between them. This CDR3 spans 13 amino acids. The germline V gene has CDR1 MGHRA and CDR2 YSYEKL. The CDR3 DNA follows: TGCGCCAGCAGCCCGGGATCTAACTATGGCTACACCTTC. Translation: CASSPGSNYGYTF.